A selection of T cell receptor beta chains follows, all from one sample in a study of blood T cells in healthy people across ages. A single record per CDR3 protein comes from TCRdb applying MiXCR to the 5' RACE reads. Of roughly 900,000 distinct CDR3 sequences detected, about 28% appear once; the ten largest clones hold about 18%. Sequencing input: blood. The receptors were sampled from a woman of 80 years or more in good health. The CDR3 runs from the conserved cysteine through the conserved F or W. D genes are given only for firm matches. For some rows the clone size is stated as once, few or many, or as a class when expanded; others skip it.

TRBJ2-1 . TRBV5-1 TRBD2 TGCGCCAGCAACACCGGGACTAGCGGGGGGGTGAGCTCCTACAATGAGCAGTTCTTC CASNTGTSGGVSSYNEQFF
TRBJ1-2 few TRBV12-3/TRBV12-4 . TGTGCCAGCAGTTCTAGGGGGAGGGTAGGTGCCTATGGCTACACCTTC CASSSRGRVGAYGYTF
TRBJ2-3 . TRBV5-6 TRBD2 TGTGCCAGCAGCCCGGACGGTGCGGCGGGGGGCCTGTATACGCAGTATTTT CASSPDGAAGGLYTQYF
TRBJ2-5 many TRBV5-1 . TGCGCCAGCAGCTTGCAGGGAAGGGAGGAGACCCAGTACTTC CASSLQGREETQYF
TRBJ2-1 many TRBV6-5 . TGTGCCAGCAGTTACTCCGCTCGAGCCAGGTACAATGAGCAGTTCTTC CASSYSARARYNEQFF
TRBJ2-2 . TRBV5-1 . TGCGCCAGCAGCCTTCCGGGTGCGGCCAACACCGGGGAGCTGTTTTTT CASSLPGAANTGELFF
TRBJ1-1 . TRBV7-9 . TGTGCCAGCAAAGAAGGCCGGGTCCCTGAAGCTTTCTTT CASKEGRVPEAFF
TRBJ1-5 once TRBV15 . TGTGCCACCAGCAGAGATGGGGGGGGAGCCCGCTATAGCAATCAGCCCCAGCATTTT CATSRDGGGARYSNQPQHF
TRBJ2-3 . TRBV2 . TGTGCCAGCAGTGATCCGGACCCCCGAGAGTATTTT CASSDPDPREYF
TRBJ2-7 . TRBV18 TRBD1 TGTGCCAGCTCTCCTACAACCGGGACAGGGCCCTACGAGCAGTACTTC CASSPTTGTGPYEQYF
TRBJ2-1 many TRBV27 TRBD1 TGTGCCAGCCTTTACGGACAGGGGGCAGGTGAGCAGTTCTTC CASLYGQGAGEQFF
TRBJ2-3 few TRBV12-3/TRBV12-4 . TGTGCCAGCAGTTTTGGGGTGAGCGCAGATGCGCAGTATTTT CASSFGVSADAQYF
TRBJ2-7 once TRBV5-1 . TGCGCCAGCTCGACGGGAAAGAAGTACGAGCAGTACTTC CASSTGKKYEQYF
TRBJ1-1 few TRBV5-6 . TGTGCCAGCAGCTTGCTCCCGTCTGTCGGGGCTGAGATGAACACTGAAGCTTTCTTT CASSLLPSVGAEMNTEAFF
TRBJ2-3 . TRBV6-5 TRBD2 TGTGCCAGCAGTTACTCTAAAGCGGGGGGGCGATATACGCAGTATTTT CASSYSKAGGRYTQYF
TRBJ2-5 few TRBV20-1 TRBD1 TGCAGGGCCAGGGACAGGGGCGAGACCCAGTACTTC CRARDRGETQYF
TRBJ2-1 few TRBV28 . TGTGCCAGCAGCCACCTAGTGAATGAGCAGTTCTTC CASSHLVNEQFF
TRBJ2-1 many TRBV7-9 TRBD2 TGTGCCAGCAGCTTAAATCGACTAGCGGGGGGCAGCTCCTACAATGAGCAGTTCTTC CASSLNRLAGGSSYNEQFF
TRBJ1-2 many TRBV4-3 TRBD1 TGCGCCAGCAGACAAAGCCCGGGACAGGGGGAAGGCTACACCTTC CASRQSPGQGEGYTF
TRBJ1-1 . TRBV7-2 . TGTGCCAGCAGCCCCCTGGGGCTGGACACTGAAGCTTTCTTT CASSPLGLDTEAFF
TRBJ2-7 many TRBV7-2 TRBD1 TGTGCCAGCAGCTTAGTAAACAGGGGGCTGGGCGAGCAGTACTTC CASSLVNRGLGEQYF
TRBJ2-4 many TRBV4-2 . TGTGCCAGCAGCCAAGACTCGGGGACCAAAAACATTCAGTACTTC CASSQDSGTKNIQYF
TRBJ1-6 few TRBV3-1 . TGTGCCAGCAGCCTTCGTCACAGCCGATCACCCCTCCACTTT CASSLRHSRSPLHF
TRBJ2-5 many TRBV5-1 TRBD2 TGCGCCAGCAGCCTCCCGGCGGGAAGCGGGAGGGAGACCCAGTACTTC CASSLPAGSGRETQYF
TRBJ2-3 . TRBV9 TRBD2 TGTGCCAGCAGCACCTTTGCCGGGACTAGCGGACTCACAGATACGCAGTATTTT CASSTFAGTSGLTDTQYF
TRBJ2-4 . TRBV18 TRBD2 TGTGCCAGCTCCCGGACTAGCGGGGAAAAAAACATTCAGTACTTC CASSRTSGEKNIQYF
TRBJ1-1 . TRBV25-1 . TGTGCCAGCAGTGAATTCGGACAGACCGAAGCTTTCTTT CASSEFGQTEAFF
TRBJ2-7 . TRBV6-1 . TGTGCCAGCAGTGACGGGGTGGTAGCCTCCTACGAGCAGTACTTC CASSDGVVASYEQYF
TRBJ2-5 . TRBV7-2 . TGTGCCTGTAGCTTAAACTCCAGAGAGACCCAGTACTTC CACSLNSRETQYF
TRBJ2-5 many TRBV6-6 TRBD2 TGTGCCAGCAGTTACTTTACTAGCGGGTCTCAAGAGACCCAGTACTTC CASSYFTSGSQETQYF
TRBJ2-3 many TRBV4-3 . TGCGCCAGCAGCCAAGAATGGGGGGCCGGTCGAGATACGCAGTATTTT CASSQEWGAGRDTQYF
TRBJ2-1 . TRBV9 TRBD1 TGTGCCAGCAGCGCCCCCCGTAGTGGGACAGGGGTCGGGGCCTCCTACAATGAGCAGTTCTTC CASSAPRSGTGVGASYNEQFF
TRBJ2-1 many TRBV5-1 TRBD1 TGCGCCAGCAGACCCGGGACAGGGGTCTTGTATGAGCAGTTCTTC CASRPGTGVLYEQFF
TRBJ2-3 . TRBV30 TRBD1 TGTGTCGACAGGGTGGGAGATACGCAGTATTTT CVDRVGDTQYF
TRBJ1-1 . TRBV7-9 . TGTGCCAGCAGCTTACGCCACGGTATCACTGAAGCTTTCTTT CASSLRHGITEAFF